One and the same sample provided the 10 T cell receptor beta chains below, sequenced in a study of neurological immune-mediated disorders. A single record per CDR3 protein comes from TCRdb applying MiXCR to the 5' RACE reads. Of roughly 65,000 distinct CDR3 sequences in the sample, roughly 4% are singletons; the top ten hold roughly 2.6%. Sample: PBMCs. The receptors stem from a man aged 50 to 60 with multiple sclerosis.

This clonotype was seen many times. The CDR3 DNA is TGTGCCAGCAGTTACACGGGGGGGAGTGGGGGCCAAGAGACCCAGTACTTC. Protein: CASSYTGGSGGQETQYF. The chain carries TRBV6-5 and TRBJ2-5; 8 bases are a match to TRBD2. The germline CDR1 and CDR2 sequences are MNHEY and SVGAGI. The trim removed 2 bases at V and 1 base at J, leaving 9 bases unmatched. The CDR3 length is 17 residues.

There are many counts of this clonotype. This chain connects TRBV20-1 to TRBJ2-7, with TRBD2 matching over 7 bases. The junction had 8 bases not matched to a gene; V was cut back by 6 bases and J by 3 bases. This CDR3 spans 13 amino acids. Germline V gene lookup returns CDR1 DFQATT and CDR2 SNEGSKA (reference sequence). As DNA, the CDR3 is TGCAGTGCCAGTCTAGCGGACCTCTACGAGCAGTACGTC. Translated, it gives CSASLADLYEQYV.

A note on this clonotype: A much bigger clone sits one base away, suggesting this may be a read error. The V gene is TRBV4-1, the J gene TRBJ1-2; D gene ambiguous. The CDR3 has 15 residues. Trimming stripped 0 bases from V and 7 bases from J, with 15 bases between. Germline-derived CDR1 and CDR2 are MGHRA and YSYEKL. DNA of the CDR3: TGCGCCAGCAGCCAAGATTCGAAAAGGGTGTCTGGCTACACCTTC. Protein: CASSQDSKRVSGYTF.

This clonotype was counted ten times or more. In DNA form, the CDR3 reads TGTGCCAGCAGCCGGGCCCCAGATACGCAGTATTTT. Protein sequence: CASSRAPDTQYF. V usage is TRBV2 and J usage is TRBJ2-3; no clear D. The CDR3 has 12 residues. Germline CDR1 SNHLY, CDR2 FYNNEI. V was trimmed by 6 bases and J by 4 bases, leaving 8 bases between them.

There are many counts of this clonotype. The chain links TRBV20-1 to TRBJ2-3; D gene unclear. CDR1 and CDR2 (germline): DFQATT, SNEGSKA (reference sequence). The length of the CDR3 is 11 residues. Trimming left V 6 bases short and J 9 bases short, with 13 bases between. The CDR3 nucleotides are TGCAGTGCCTTCCGCACTGGAACGCAGTATTTT. Protein sequence: CSAFRTGTQYF.

This clonotype was counted only a few times. The chain has TRBV6-5 and TRBJ1-1; no firm D call. V lost 4 bases, J lost 0 bases, and 12 bases lay in between. CDR3 length equals 15 residues. CDR1 is MNHEY and CDR2 is SVGAGI in the germline V gene. Here the CDR3 reads CASSSPGSVNTEAFF. The CDR3 DNA is TGTGCCAGCAGTTCCCCGGGGTCAGTGAACACTGAAGCTTTCTTT.

The chain combines TRBV2 with TRBJ2-6; 10 nucleotides line up with TRBD1. CDR1 and CDR2 from the germline V gene are SNHLY and FYNNEI. V shed 8 bases, J shed 1 base, and the junction held 5 bases outside the gene matches. This CDR3 is built from 16 residues. CDR3 nucleotide sequence: TGTGCCAGCCACCGGGACAGGGGATCTGGGGCCAACGTCCTGACTTTC. This translates into CASHRDRGSGANVLTF. The variable domain in full, completed from reference TRBV2 and TRBJ2-6, reads EPEVTQTPSHQVTQMGQEVILRCVPISNHLYFYWYRQILGQKVEFLVSFYNNEISEKSEIFDDQFSVERPDGSNFTLKIRSTKLEDSAMYFCASHRDRGSGANVLTFGAGSRLTVL.

This clonotype was observed many times. The chain employs TRBV29-1 and TRBJ2-3; 7 bases line up with TRBD2. Germline CDR1 and CDR2: SQVTM and ANQGSEA. With 7 bases clipped from V and 4 bases from J, the junction kept 11 bases outside the gene matches. This CDR3 comprises 14 residues. DNA for the CDR3: TGCAGCGGAGGCGGGGGTTTCGACGCAGATACGCAGTATTTT. Protein: CSGGGGFDADTQYF.

The sample holds many counts of this clonotype. The J gene is TRBJ2-7, the V gene TRBV7-8, with D possibly TRBD2 on 5 matching bases. Trimming stripped 1 base from V and 6 bases from J, with 16 bases between. CDR1 and CDR2 (germline): SGHVS, FQNEAQ. This CDR3 has 15 amino acids. The CDR3 sequence: CASSLVLEVGSEQYV. In nucleotides, the CDR3 is TGTGCCAGCAGCTTAGTCCTGGAGGTAGGGAGCGAGCAGTACGTC.

This clonotype was picked up many times. V usage is TRBV20-1 and J usage is TRBJ2-5; 9 bases are shared with TRBD1. The CDR3 sequence is 12 residues long. The V and J ends lost 7 bases and 4 bases, in that order; junction bases with no gene match: 4. The germline V gene has CDR1 DFQATT and CDR2 SNEGSKA (reference sequence). CDR3 sequence: CSVQGAGETQYF. CDR3 bases: TGCAGTGTACAGGGGGCGGGAGAGACCCAGTACTTC.